Included here is one T cell receptor beta chain sequence, with context. This sample stems from a study of T cell changes during pregnancy in multiple sclerosis. Method: immunoSEQ multiplex PCR; TCRdb's copy keeps in-frame clones and lacks some. The sample lists roughly 48,000 clones, 88% seen once, with over 0.95% in the top ten. V shed 4 bases, J shed 10 bases, and the junction held 3 bases outside the gene matches. Germline values: CDR1 SGHNT, CDR2 YYREEE (reference sequence). CDR3 size: 14 residues. The specimen comprised CD4+ T cells from peripheral blood mononuclear cells, sampled in the second trimester of pregnancy. The clonotype was recovered from a female donor with multiple sclerosis, enrolled in a pregnancy study. This chain links TRBV5-4 with TRBJ2-1; 15 nucleotides agree with TRBD2. CDR3 region: CASSPGTSGREQFF. Written as DNA, the CDR3 is TGTGCCAGCAGCCCCGGGACTAGCGGGAGGGAGCAGTTCTTC.